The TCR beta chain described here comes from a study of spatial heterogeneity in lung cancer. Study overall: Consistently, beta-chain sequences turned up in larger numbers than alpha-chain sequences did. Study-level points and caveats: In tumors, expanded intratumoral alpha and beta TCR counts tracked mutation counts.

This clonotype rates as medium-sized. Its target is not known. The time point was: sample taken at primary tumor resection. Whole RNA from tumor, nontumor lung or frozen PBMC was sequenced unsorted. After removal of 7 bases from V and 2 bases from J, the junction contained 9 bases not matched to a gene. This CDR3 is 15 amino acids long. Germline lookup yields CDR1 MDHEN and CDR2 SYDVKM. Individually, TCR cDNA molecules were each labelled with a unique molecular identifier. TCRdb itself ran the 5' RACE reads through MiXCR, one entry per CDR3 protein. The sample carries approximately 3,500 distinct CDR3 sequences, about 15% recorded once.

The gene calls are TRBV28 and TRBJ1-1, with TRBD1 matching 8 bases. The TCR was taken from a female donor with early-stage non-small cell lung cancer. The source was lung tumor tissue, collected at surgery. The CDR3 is CASTTAGTGNTEAFF. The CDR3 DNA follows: TGTGCCAGCACCACCGCCGGGACAGGCAACACTGAAGCTTTCTTT.